The subject of this entry is one TCR beta chain. The method was immunoSEQ multiplex PCR; TCRdb's version includes in-frame clones alone and lacks a portion of them. Here the sample spans more than 250,000 clones, roughly 80% being singletons. The data derive from a study of blood T cell repertoires in COVID-19. V lost 5 bases, J lost 9 bases, and 2 bases stayed unmatched. Germline values: CDR1 SNHLY, CDR2 FYNNEI. The CDR3 spans 13 residues. Individuals drawn from around 25 US areas were about 18 to 95 years old. The chain recombines TRBV2 with TRBJ2-1, with 12 positions matching TRBD2. The sequence was obtained from a man aged 40-50 years who had been exposed to COVID-19. Material for sequencing was PBMCs or T cells enriched from blood (not recorded which). DNA of the CDR3: TGTGCCAGCAGTAAGGGACTAGCGGGTGAGCAGTTCTTC. It codes for CASSKGLAGEQFF. Variable domain in full (rest from reference TRBV2 and TRBJ2-1): EPEVTQTPSHQVTQMGQEVILRCVPISNHLYFYWYRQILGQKVEFLVSFYNNEISEKSEIFDDQFSVERPDGSNFTLKIRSTKLEDSAMYFCASSKGLAGEQFFGPGTRLTVL.